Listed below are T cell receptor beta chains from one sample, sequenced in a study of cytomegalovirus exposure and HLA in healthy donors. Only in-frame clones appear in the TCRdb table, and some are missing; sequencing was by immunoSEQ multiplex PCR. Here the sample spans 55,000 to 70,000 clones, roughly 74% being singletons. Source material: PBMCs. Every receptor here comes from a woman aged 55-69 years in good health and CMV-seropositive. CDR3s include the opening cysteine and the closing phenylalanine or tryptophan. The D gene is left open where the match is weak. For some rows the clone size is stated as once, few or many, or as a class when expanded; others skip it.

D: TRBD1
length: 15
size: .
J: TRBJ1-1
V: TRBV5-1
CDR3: CASSLGGTENTEAFF
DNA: TGCGCCAGCAGCTTGGGGGGGACAGAGAACACTGAAGCTTTCTTT

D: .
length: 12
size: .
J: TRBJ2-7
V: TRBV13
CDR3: CASSLQGFEQYF
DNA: TGTGCCAGCAGCTTACAGGGGTTCGAGCAGTACTTC

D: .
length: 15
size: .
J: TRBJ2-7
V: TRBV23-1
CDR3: CASSPGTHRSYEQYF
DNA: TGCGCCAGCAGTCCCGGGACACACCGCTCCTACGAGCAGTACTTC

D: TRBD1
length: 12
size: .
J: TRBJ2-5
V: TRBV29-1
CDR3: CSVVHTTGAQYF
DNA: TGCAGCGTTGTGCATACAACAGGGGCCCAGTACTTC

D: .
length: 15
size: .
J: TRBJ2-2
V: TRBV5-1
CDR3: CASSLSSGVTGELFF
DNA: TGCGCCAGCAGCTTGAGTAGCGGAGTTACCGGGGAGCTGTTTTTT

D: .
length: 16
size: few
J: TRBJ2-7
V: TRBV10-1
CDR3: CASSESGASGTYEQYF
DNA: TGCGCCAGCAGTGAGTCGGGGGCTAGCGGCACCTACGAGCAGTACTTC

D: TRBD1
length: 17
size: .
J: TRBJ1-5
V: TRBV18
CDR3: CASSQDRGRASNQPQHF
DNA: TGTGCCAGCTCACAGGACAGGGGAAGAGCTAGCAATCAGCCCCAGCATTTT

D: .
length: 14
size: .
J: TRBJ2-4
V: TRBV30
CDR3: CACNFRGAVNIQYF
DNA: TGTGCCTGCAACTTCAGGGGGGCCGTAAACATTCAGTACTTC

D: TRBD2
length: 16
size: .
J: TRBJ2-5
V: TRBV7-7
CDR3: CASSLVSSGAGETQYF
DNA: TGTGCTAGCAGCTTAGTTAGCAGCGGGGCTGGAGAGACCCAGTACTTC

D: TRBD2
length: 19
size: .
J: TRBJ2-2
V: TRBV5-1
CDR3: CASSQGTSGRVRNTGELFF
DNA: TGCGCCAGCAGCCAGGGGACTAGCGGGAGGGTACGGAACACCGGGGAGCTGTTTTTT

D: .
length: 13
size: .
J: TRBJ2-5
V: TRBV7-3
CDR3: CASSPTGEETQYF
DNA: TGTGCCAGCAGCCCAACCGGGGAAGAGACCCAGTACTTC

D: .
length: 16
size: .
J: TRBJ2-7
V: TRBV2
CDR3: CASSEIPGHHSYEQYF
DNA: TGTGCCAGCAGTGAAATACCGGGACACCATTCCTACGAGCAGTACTTC

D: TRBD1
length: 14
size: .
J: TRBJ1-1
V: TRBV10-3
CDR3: CAISPTGEDTEAFF
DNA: TGTGCCATCAGTCCGACAGGGGAGGACACTGAAGCTTTCTTT

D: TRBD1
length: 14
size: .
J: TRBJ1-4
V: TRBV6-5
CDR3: CASRQQGAGEKLFF
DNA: TGTGCCAGCAGACAACAGGGGGCCGGGGAAAAACTGTTTTTT

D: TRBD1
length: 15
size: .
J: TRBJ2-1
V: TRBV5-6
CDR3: CASSYTGVFDNEQFF
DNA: TGTGCCAGCAGTTACACAGGGGTCTTCGACAATGAGCAGTTCTTC

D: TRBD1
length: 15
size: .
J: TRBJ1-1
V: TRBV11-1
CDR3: CASSLLGQGVPEAFF
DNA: TGTGCCAGCAGCTTACTCGGTCAGGGGGTACCTGAAGCTTTCTTT

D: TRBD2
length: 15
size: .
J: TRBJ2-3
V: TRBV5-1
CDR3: CASSTLTSGTDTQYF
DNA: TGCGCCAGCAGCACCCTGACTAGCGGGACAGATACGCAGTATTTT

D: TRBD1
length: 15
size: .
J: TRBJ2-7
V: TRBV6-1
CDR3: CASYEGQGASYEQYF
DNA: TGTGCCAGCTATGAGGGACAGGGGGCTTCATACGAGCAGTACTTC

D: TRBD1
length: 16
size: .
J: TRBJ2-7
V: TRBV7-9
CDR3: CASSLALQGASYEQYF
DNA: TGTGCCAGCAGCTTAGCTCTACAGGGGGCCTCCTACGAGCAGTACTTC

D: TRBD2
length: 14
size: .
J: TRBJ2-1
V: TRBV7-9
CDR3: CASSLGLAGNEQFF
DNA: TGTGCCAGCAGCCTGGGACTAGCGGGCAATGAGCAGTTCTTC

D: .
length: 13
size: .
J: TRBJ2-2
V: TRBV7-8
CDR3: CASSLLPLGELFF
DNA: TGTGCCAGCAGCTTACTCCCCCTCGGGGAGCTGTTTTTT

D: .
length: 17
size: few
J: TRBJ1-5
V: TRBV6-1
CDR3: CASSEKPGARGNQPQHF
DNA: TGTGCCAGCAGTGAGAAACCTGGGGCTCGGGGCAATCAGCCCCAGCATTTT

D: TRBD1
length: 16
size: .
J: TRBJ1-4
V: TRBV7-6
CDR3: CASSKGTAATNEKLFF
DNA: TGTGCCAGCAGCAAAGGGACAGCAGCAACTAATGAAAAACTGTTTTTT

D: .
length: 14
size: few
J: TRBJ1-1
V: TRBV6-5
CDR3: CASSPDRRNTEAFF
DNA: TGTGCCAGCAGTCCAGACAGAAGGAACACTGAAGCTTTCTTT

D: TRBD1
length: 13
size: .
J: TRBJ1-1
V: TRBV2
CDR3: CASSWTGNTEAFF
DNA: TGTGCCAGCAGTTGGACAGGAAACACTGAAGCTTTCTTT

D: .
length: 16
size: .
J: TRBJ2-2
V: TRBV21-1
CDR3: CASSNGRQGEEGELFF
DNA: TGTGCCAGCAGCAATGGGCGACAGGGGGAGGAAGGGGAGCTGTTTTTT

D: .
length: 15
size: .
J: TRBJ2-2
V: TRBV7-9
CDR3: CASSEGEKSTGELFF
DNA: TGTGCCAGCAGCGAGGGTGAGAAGAGCACCGGGGAGCTGTTTTTT

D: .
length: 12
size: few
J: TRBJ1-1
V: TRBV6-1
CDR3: CASRKQNTEAFF
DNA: TGTGCCAGCAGAAAGCAGAACACTGAAGCTTTCTTT

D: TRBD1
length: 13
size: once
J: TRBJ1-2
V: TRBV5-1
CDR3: CASSPQGAEGYTF
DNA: TGCGCCAGCAGTCCACAGGGGGCGGAAGGCTACACCTTC

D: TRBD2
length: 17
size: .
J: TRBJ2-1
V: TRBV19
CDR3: CASNSFGGRAKHNEQFF
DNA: TGTGCCAGCAATTCGTTTGGCGGGAGGGCCAAACACAATGAGCAGTTCTTC

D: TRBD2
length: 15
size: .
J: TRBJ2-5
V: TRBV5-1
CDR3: CASSRRSGGGETQYF
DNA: TGCGCCAGCAGCCGCCGGAGCGGGGGTGGGGAGACCCAGTACTTC